These 26 T cell receptor beta chains originate from one sample sequenced in a study of Tregs in tolerant kidney transplant recipients (dated by TCRdb to between 2019 and 2020). The library relied on the immunoSEQ multiplex PCR assay. TCRdb retrieved this table from immuneACCESS and kept in-frame rearrangements only. Not all clones are present; in checked studies, unresolved V genes account for under half, and no reason is known for the remainder. For this sample, the table gives approximately 49,000 clones. Around 0.8% of the sample is taken by the ten largest. Taken with the paper, the label for time point translates to: blood sample drawn before combined kidney and bone marrow transplant. This specimen consisted of CD4+ T cells from blood, obtained before the transplant. These receptors originate from a human donor who received a combined kidney and bone marrow transplant.

With regard to this clone: Sequencing ends 3 residues short of the CDR3 end; the germline J gene provides the rest. The chain uses TRBV19 and TRBJ2-7; weak D call: TRBD1 (6 bases). V shed 1 base and J shed 3 bases, with 13 bases lying between them. The CDR3 is 15 residues long. CDR1 is LNHDA and CDR2 is SQIVND in the germline V gene (reference sequence). The sequenced CDR3 bases are TGTGCCAGTAGTATAGCCCCGCGACAGGACTACGAG. Residues: CASSIAPRQDYE. The whole CDR3 protein is CASSIAPRQDYEQYF.

As to this clone: The read is 3 residues too short to cover the CDR3 end, so that end is filled in from the germline J gene. The gene calls are TRBV6-2 or TRBV6-3 and TRBJ1-1; D remains unclear. Trimming took 6 bases from V and 1 from J, leaving 9 bases between them. Germline assignment: CDR1 MNHEY and CDR2 SVGEGT. This CDR3 has 13 amino acids. The CDR3 region is CASSRRGNTEAFF. Partial CDR3 DNA: TGTGCCAGCAGCCGTCGGGGGAACACTGAA.

This clone registers medium-sized by frequency. Sequencing ends 3 residues short of the CDR3 end; the germline J gene provides the rest. The chain recombines TRBV5-1 with TRBJ2-1; tentatively, D is TRBD2 (5 bases). This CDR3 region has 17 residues. Germline V CDR1 and CDR2: SGHRS, YFSETQ. V was cut by 4 bases and J by 4 bases, with 21 bases left in between. CDR3 bases read: TGCGCCAGCAGCAAGGTGACTACAGAAAACTTTTACAATGAG. Amino acid sequence: CASSKVTTENFYNE. From start to end, the CDR3 is CASSKVTTENFYNEQFF.

The part of the CDR3 DNA that was read is TGCAGTGCTCCCGACAGGGGTCCTTACGAG. It codes for CSAPDRGPYE. The entire CDR3 reads CSAPDRGPYEQYF. The rearrangement links TRBV20-1 to TRBJ2-7; 8 positions match TRBD1. Read data end 3 residues before the CDR3 end; the end is taken from the germline J gene. CDR3 length: 13 amino acids. CDR1 DFQATT and CDR2 SNEGSKA come from the germline V gene (reference sequence). V dropped 5 bases and J dropped 4; count of bases not matched to a gene: 7.

Concerning this clone itself: Read data end 3 residues before the CDR3 end; the end is taken from the germline J gene. V is TRBV7-2 and J is TRBJ2-7; the match to TRBD1 covers 8 bases. Germline V gene data show CDR1 as SGHTA and CDR2 as FQGNSA. The CDR3 has 15 residues. Trimming took 6 bases from V and 6 from J; bases not matched to a gene: 13. CDR3 sequence: CASSSTGGSGLEQYF. Partial CDR3 DNA: TGTGCCAGCAGTTCAACAGGGGGGTCTGGGCTCGAG.

For this clone: The read ends 3 residues early relative to the CDR3; the germline J gene fills the gap. This chain links TRBV18 with TRBJ2-7, with D possibly TRBD1 on 6 matching bases. The V gene lost 3 bases and the J gene lost 5 bases, with 23 bases spanning the gap. This CDR3 has 17 amino acids. Germline assignment: CDR1 KGHSH and CDR2 LQKENI. CDR3 loop: CASSPRGGDTLAHEQYF. Incomplete CDR3 DNA: TGTGCCAGCTCACCGAGAGGGGGTGACACGCTGGCCCACGAG.

Of note for this clone: The read comes to an end 3 residues before the CDR3 does, leaving the germline J gene to fill in the end. The chain couples TRBV10-1 to TRBJ2-7; TRBD1 aligns across 8 bases. The germline CDR1 and CDR2 sequences are WNHNN and SYGVQD (reference sequence). With V trimmed by 8 bases and J by 2 bases, 17 bases remained unmatched. CDR3 length: 17 amino acids. The DNA read from the CDR3 is TGCGCCAGCCATTACCAGGAGAACAGGGGGAAACCCTACGAG. This codes for CASHYQENRGKPYE. The CDR3 reads in full as CASHYQENRGKPYEQYF.

About this clone itself: From the germline J gene comes the end of the CDR3, since the read stops 3 residues before it. This chain uses TRBV29-1 with TRBJ2-3; a weak D match, TRBD1 (6 bases). The CDR3 loop spans 15 amino acids. The germline V gene encodes CDR1 SQVTM and CDR2 ANQGSEA. V dropped 4 bases and J dropped 2 bases, with 16 bases sitting between them. The sequenced CDR3 bases are TGCAGCGTTGTCAGGGGACCTAACCCCACAGATACG. This codes for CSVVRGPNPTDT. The CDR3 as a whole reads CSVVRGPNPTDTQYF.

Points on this clone: The CDR3 end falls 3 residues outside the read, so it is completed with the germline J gene. The V call is TRBV7-2, the J call TRBJ1-2; the match to TRBD1 covers 9 bases. Per the germline V gene, CDR1 is SGHTA and CDR2 is FQGNSA. The CDR3 loop spans 13 amino acids. The sequenced part of the CDR3 DNA is TGTGCCAGCAGCTTAAGGGACAGGGTCAGC. This gives the protein CASSLRDRVS. The CDR3, in full, reads CASSLRDRVSYTF.

Comments on this clone: The CDR3 extends 3 residues past the end of the read, so its final part is completed from the germline J gene. The V call is TRBV4-2, the J call TRBJ2-3, with 7 bases that match TRBD1. There are 15 residues in the CDR3. Germline CDR1 is LGHNA and CDR2 is YNFKEQ. Trimming at V came to 0 bases and at J to 5 bases, leaving 5 bases not matched to a gene. The CDR3 spells CASSQDDSGGDTQYF. The CDR3 bases that were read are TGTGCCAGCAGCCAAGACGACTCAGGGGGAGATACG.

As concerns this clone: The read stops 3 residues short of the end of the CDR3; the missing end is completed from the germline J gene. The chain carries TRBV7-2 and TRBJ2-7; perhaps TRBD1 as D (6 bases). The CDR3 is 15 residues long. CDR1 is SGHTA and CDR2 is FQGNSA in the germline V gene. V dropped 3 bases and J dropped 2 bases, with 14 bases sitting between them. The part of the CDR3 DNA that was read is TGTGCCAGCAGCTTCGGGCTGGGGGCTCCCTACGAG. Its translation: CASSFGLGAPYE. The full CDR3 reads CASSFGLGAPYEQYF.

Concerning this clone: The CDR3 extends 3 residues past the end of the read, so its final part is completed from the germline J gene. V usage is TRBV5-1 and J usage is TRBJ2-5; 13 bases map to TRBD2. This CDR3 comprises 17 residues. V was pared by 2 bases and J by 1 base, with 5 bases of the junction left unmatched. CDR1 and CDR2 from the germline V gene are SGHRS and YFSETQ. The CDR3 DNA, read in part, is TGCGCCAGCAGCTTACTAGCGGGAGGGCCTTTCCAAGAGACC. This gives the protein CASSLLAGGPFQET. The whole CDR3 protein reads CASSLLAGGPFQETQYF.

A remark on this clone: Sequencing ends 3 residues short of the CDR3 end; the germline J gene provides the rest. The same CDR3 arises from other DNA sequences in this sample as well. The chain combines TRBV6-1 with TRBJ2-3; 7 positions agree with TRBD1. The CDR3 length is 14 residues. Looked up from germline, CDR1 is MNHNS and CDR2 is SASEGT. V shed 3 bases, J shed 4 bases, and the junction held 4 bases outside the gene matches. The CDR3 bases that were read are TGTGCCAGCAGTGAGGGGCAGGGGGCAGATACG. Amino acid sequence: CASSEGQGADT. The full-length CDR3 reads as CASSEGQGADTQYF.

Note on this clone: Read sequence stops 3 residues before the CDR3 end, and the germline J gene provides the missing end. The chain joins TRBV29-1 to TRBJ1-5; TRBD1 aligns across 7 bases. The CDR3 runs to 21 residues. Germline V gene lookup returns CDR1 SQVTM and CDR2 ANQGSEA. The ends lost 0 bases at V and 4 bases at J; junction bases unmatched: 24. CDR3 region: CSVEDPSLPFLHRGGNQPQHF. Incomplete CDR3 DNA: TGCAGCGTTGAAGATCCGTCCCTACCATTCTTACACAGGGGTGGAAATCAGCCC.

About this clone itself: The read terminates 3 residues ahead of where the CDR3 ends, so the germline J gene completes it. V is TRBV20-1 and J is TRBJ2-1, with TRBD2 matching over 14 bases. After removal of 3 bases from V and 7 bases from J, the junction contained 8 bases not matched to a gene. CDR1 and CDR2 from the germline V gene are DFQATT and SNEGSKA (reference sequence). The CDR3 loop spans 16 amino acids. The sequenced part of the CDR3 DNA is TGCAGTGCTAGGGACCCCCGGACTAGCGGGAGGAATGAG. It encodes CSARDPRTSGRNE. The entire CDR3 is CSARDPRTSGRNEQFF.

The CDR3 reads CASSLNAGAYEQYF. The part of the CDR3 DNA that was read is TGTGCCAGCAGCTTAAACGCAGGGGCCTACGAG. The chain links TRBV7-2 to TRBJ2-7; TRBD1 is a possible D gene (6 bases). The CDR3 end falls 3 residues outside the read, so it is completed with the germline J gene. The V gene's germline CDR1 is SGHTA and CDR2 FQGNSA. Trimming left V 2 bases short and J 2 bases short, with 10 bases between. The CDR3 is 14 residues long.

Note on this clone: Read sequence stops 3 residues before the CDR3 end, and the germline J gene provides the missing end. The chain employs TRBV2 and TRBJ2-3; D is undetermined. CDR1 and CDR2 (germline): SNHLY, FYNNEI. CDR3 length: 14 residues. V was pared by 1 base and J by 2 bases, with 7 bases between. CDR3 DNA, as far as it was read: TGTGCCAGCAGTGAAGACACCCACACAGATACG. This encodes CASSEDTHTDT. The full-length CDR3 reads as CASSEDTHTDTQYF.

Remarks on this clone: The CDR3 goes on 3 residues after the read ends, and that part is filled in from the germline J gene. V and J are TRBV19 and TRBJ2-5, with TRBD1 identical over 7 bases. Unmatched junction bases numbered 8, after V lost 8 bases and J lost 2 bases. Looked up from germline, CDR1 is LNHDA and CDR2 is SQIVND (reference sequence). The CDR3 is 14 amino acids. This CDR3 is CASAGTVKQETQYF. The CDR3 bases that were read are TGTGCCAGTGCCGGGACAGTAAAACAAGAGACC.

Worth noting for this clone: With the read ending 3 residues before the CDR3 end, the germline J gene is used to fill in that end. The V and J genes are TRBV19 and TRBJ1-5; D remains unclear. This CDR3 region has 12 residues. V shed 2 bases and J shed 5 bases, with 4 bases lying between them. CDR1 is LNHDA, CDR2 SQIVND, per germline (reference sequence). The CDR3 spells CASSIIYQPQHF. The CDR3 bases that were read are TGTGCCAGTAGTATAATCTATCAGCCC.

Points on this clone: The read is 3 residues too short to cover the CDR3 end, so that end is filled in from the germline J gene. The rearrangement joins TRBV7-8 to TRBJ2-3; D is perhaps TRBD1 (5 bases). Deletions cut 2 bases from V and 3 bases from J, with 18 bases between. CDR1 and CDR2 from the germline V gene are SGHVS and FQNEAQ. The CDR3 length is 17 residues. The chain's CDR3 is CASSLRADRQLTDTQYF. Partial CDR3 DNA: TGTGCCAGCAGCTTACGGGCTGATCGACAGTTGACAGATACG. Drawing the rest from reference TRBV7-8 and TRBJ2-3, the complete variable domain is GAGVSQSPRYKVAKRGQDVALRCDPISGHVSLFWYQQALGQGPEFLTYFQNEAQLDKSGLPSDRFFAERPEGSVSTLKIQRTQQEDSAVYLCASSLRADRQLTDTQYFGPGTRLTVL.

Concerning this clone: The missing CDR3 end, 3 residues past where the read stops, is filled in from the germline J gene. This rearrangement joins TRBV6-2 or TRBV6-3 to TRBJ1-5; D might be TRBD1 (6 bases). With 4 bases removed from V and 0 bases from J, the gap between germline ends came to 10 bases. CDR1 and CDR2 from the germline V gene are MNHEY and SVGEGT. The CDR3 has 15 amino acids. CDR3: CASSSYRDSNQPQHF. CDR3 DNA, as far as it was read: TGTGCCAGCAGTTCATACAGGGATAGCAATCAGCCC.

The chain's CDR3 is CASSPAGEGNEKLFF. CDR3 DNA (partial): TGCGCCAGCAGCCCAGCAGGGGAAGGAAATGAAAAA. V and J are TRBV5-1 and TRBJ1-4; D is possibly TRBD1 (6 bases). The read ends 3 residues before the CDR3 terminus; that terminus is restored from the germline J gene. Per germline, CDR1 SGHRS and CDR2 YFSETQ. Deletions cut 4 bases from V and 5 bases from J, with 15 bases between. This CDR3 is built from 15 residues.

About this clone itself: The read ends 3 residues before the CDR3 terminus; that terminus is restored from the germline J gene. V is TRBV19 and J is TRBJ1-1, with D perhaps TRBD1 (6 bases). The germline CDR1 and CDR2 sequences are LNHDA and SQIVND (reference sequence). V lost 7 bases and J lost 1, with 10 bases in between. CDR3 length: 13 amino acids. The part of the CDR3 DNA that was read is TGTGCCAGTAAAAACAGGGAGAACACTGAA. Translating it yields CASKNRENTE. The entire CDR3 protein is CASKNRENTEAFF.

Of note for this clone: Sequencing ends 3 residues short of the CDR3 end; the germline J gene provides the rest. V gene TRBV11-3 combines with J gene TRBJ2-1, with 8 positions matching TRBD2. The V gene end was trimmed by 4 bases and the J gene end by 5 bases; junction bases not matched to a gene: 7. The length of the CDR3 is 15 residues. Germline-derived CDR1 and CDR2 are SGHNT and YENEEA. The DNA read from the CDR3 is TGTGCCAGCAGCTCGTTCGGACTAGCCCACAATGAG. It specifies CASSSFGLAHNE. The full CDR3 sequence reads CASSSFGLAHNEQFF.

As for this clone: The read falls 3 residues short of the CDR3 end, and the missing part is taken from the germline J gene. The chain has TRBV2 and TRBJ1-4, with 9 bases aligning to TRBD1. V was clipped by 7 bases and J by 0 bases; unmatched bases: 3. Germline CDR1 reads SNHLY; CDR2 reads FYNNEI. CDR3 length equals 15 residues. CDR3 amino acids: CASKGQGTTNEKLFF. The CDR3 bases that were read are TGTGCCAGCAAAGGACAGGGGACAACTAATGAAAAA.

Of note for this clone: With the read ending 3 residues before the CDR3 end, the germline J gene is used to fill in that end. The rearrangement joins TRBV5-1 to TRBJ2-5, with D perhaps being TRBD1 or TRBD2 (6 bases each). Germline values: CDR1 SGHRS, CDR2 YFSETQ. This CDR3 has 16 residues. V was shortened by 4 bases and J by 3 bases, with 19 bases between the two germline ends. The DNA read from the CDR3 is TGCGCCAGCAGCCTCCGACAGGCCGGAGGGGAAGAGACC. Translated, it gives CASSLRQAGGEET. The full CDR3 protein reads CASSLRQAGGEETQYF.